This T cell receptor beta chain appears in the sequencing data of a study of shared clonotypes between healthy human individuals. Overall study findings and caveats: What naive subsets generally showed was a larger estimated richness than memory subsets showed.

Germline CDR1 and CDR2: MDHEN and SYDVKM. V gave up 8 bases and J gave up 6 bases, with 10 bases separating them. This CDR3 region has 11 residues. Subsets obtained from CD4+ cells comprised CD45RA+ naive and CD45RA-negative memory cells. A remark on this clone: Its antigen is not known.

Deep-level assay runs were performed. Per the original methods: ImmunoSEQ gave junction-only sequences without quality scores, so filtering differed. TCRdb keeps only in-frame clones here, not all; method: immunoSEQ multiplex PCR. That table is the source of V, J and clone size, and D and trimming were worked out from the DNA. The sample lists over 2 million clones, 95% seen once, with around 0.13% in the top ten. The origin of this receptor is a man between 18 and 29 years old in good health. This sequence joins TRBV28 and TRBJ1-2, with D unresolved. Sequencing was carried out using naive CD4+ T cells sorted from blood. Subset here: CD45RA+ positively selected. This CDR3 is CASQAGDGYTF. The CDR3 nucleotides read TGTGCCAGCCAGGCGGGAGATGGCTACACCTTC.